This T cell receptor beta chain appears in the sequencing data of a study of cytomegalovirus exposure and HLA in healthy donors. The germline V gene has CDR1 SGHNT and CDR2 YYREEE (reference sequence). CDR3 length: 13 residues. The ends were cut back, 0 bases at V and 9 bases at J, with 9 bases in the middle. Sequencing was performed with immunoSEQ multiplex PCR; in TCRdb, only in-frame clones are kept and a portion is missing. The sample has 150,000 to 200,000 clones; 84% are singletons. The sequencing input was PBMCs. The chain links TRBV5-4 to TRBJ1-4; D remains ambiguous. The receptor was derived from a woman aged 18-29 years in good health and CMV-seropositive. In DNA form, the CDR3 reads TGTGCCAGCAGCTTGGGCCAGAACCAAAAACTGTTTTTT. Translation: CASSLGQNQKLFF.